This T cell receptor (beta chain) was observed in a study of CXCR3-negative and CXCR3-positive naive CD8 T cells. About this clonotype itself: Antigen specificity is unknown.

Whole-study results and caveats: Naive subsets showed comparable surface CD5, and TCR interaction strength was also inferred from TRB CDR3 physicochemistry. Hydrophobicity of TRB CDR3s was greater in CXCR3-positive naive cells than in CXCR3-negative naive cells. Diversity ran similarly high across both naive subsets but far lower in memory CD8+ cells.

Germline V gives CDR1 MNHEY, CDR2 SVGEGT. The CDR3 extends over 14 amino acids. Each CD8+ T cell subset was flow-sorted in triplicate. Every sort contained 250,000 to 300,000 cells. Naive CD8+ T lymphocytes were specified as CD45RO-CCR7+CD27+CD95-. In preparing the TRB cDNA libraries, 5' RACE with UMI labels was used. Using the 5' RACE reads, TCRdb records one entry per CDR3 protein without DNA. The repertoire shows around 65,000 distinct CDR3 sequences; the top ten hold about 0.7%. Sequenced material: naive CXCR3+ CD8+ T cells from blood. Subset denoted: CD45RO-CCR7+CD27+CD95- naive CD8+ T cells expressing CXCR3 (TNR3+). This TCR derives from a human donor in good health. Some clones in this sample may be carry-over from other donors' samples. The chain carries TRBV6-2 or TRBV6-3 and TRBJ2-2; the D gene TCRdb calls, TRBD2, cannot be checked with no DNA. This CDR3 is CASGGHLNTGELFF.